This T cell receptor beta chain was profiled in a study of shared clonotypes between healthy human individuals. General study findings and limits: Sampling covered blood only; tissue repertoires likely differ.

As regards this clone: Antigen specificity is unknown.

Sequenced by immunoSEQ multiplex PCR; TCRdb stores in-frame clones only, minus some. In the table there are around 450,000 clones, roughly 77% of which are singletons. The CDR3 contains 16 residues. The V gene end was trimmed by 5 bases and the J gene end by 1 base; junction bases not matched to a gene: 4. Germline loops: CDR1 SGHNT, CDR2 YENEEA. The sequenced material came from PBMCs. The sequence was obtained from a woman in her thirties or forties in good health. Some clones in this sample may be carry-over from other donors' samples. The gene calls are TRBV11-3 and TRBJ2-3, with 12 bases identical to TRBD2. This CDR3 is CASSRGTSGRTDTQYF. CDR3 sequence (DNA): TGTGCCAGCAGCCGAGGGACTAGCGGGCGCACAGATACGCAGTATTTT.